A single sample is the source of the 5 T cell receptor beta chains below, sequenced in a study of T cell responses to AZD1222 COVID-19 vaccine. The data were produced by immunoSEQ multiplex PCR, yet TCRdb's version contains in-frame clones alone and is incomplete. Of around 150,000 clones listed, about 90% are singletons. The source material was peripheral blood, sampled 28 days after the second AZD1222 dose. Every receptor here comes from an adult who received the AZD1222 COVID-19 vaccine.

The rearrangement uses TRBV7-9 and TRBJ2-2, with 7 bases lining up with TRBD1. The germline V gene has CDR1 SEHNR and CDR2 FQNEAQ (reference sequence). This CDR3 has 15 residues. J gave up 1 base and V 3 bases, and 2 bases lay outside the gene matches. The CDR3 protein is CASSFRGKNTGELFF. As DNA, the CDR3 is TGTGCCAGCAGCTTCAGGGGGAAGAACACCGGGGAGCTGTTTTTT. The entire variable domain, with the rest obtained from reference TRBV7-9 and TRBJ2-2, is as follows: DTGVSQNPRHKITKRGQNVTFRCDPISEHNRLYWYRQTLGQGPEFLTYFQNEAQLEKSRLLSDRFSAERPKGSFSTLEIQRTEQGDSAMYLCASSFRGKNTGELFFGEGSRLTVL.

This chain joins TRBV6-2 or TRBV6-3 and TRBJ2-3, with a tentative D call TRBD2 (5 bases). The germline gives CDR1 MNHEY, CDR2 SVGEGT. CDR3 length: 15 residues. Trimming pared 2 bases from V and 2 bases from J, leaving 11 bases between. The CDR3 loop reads CASSYRREYTDTQYF. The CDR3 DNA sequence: TGTGCCAGCAGTTACCGTCGGGAATACACAGATACGCAGTATTTT.

CDR3 nucleotide sequence: TGTGCCAGCAGTGACAGCTTCGTTAGCAATCAGCCCCAGCATTTT. Its protein is CASSDSFVSNQPQHF. This chain uses TRBV7-9 with TRBJ1-5; TRBD1 is a possible D gene (5 bases). The V end was cut by 6 bases, the J end by 0 bases, with 12 bases between. Germline-derived CDR1 and CDR2 are SEHNR and FQNEAQ (reference sequence). CDR3 length equals 15 residues.

The CDR3 DNA is TGTGCCAGCAGCTTAGTAAGGGACAGGGGCACAGATACGCAGTATTTT. The encoded protein is CASSLVRDRGTDTQYF. This sequence joins TRBV7-2 and TRBJ2-3; 9 bases align to TRBD1. Trimming took 1 base from V and 1 from J; bases not matched to a gene: 3. In germline, CDR1 is SGHTA, CDR2 FQGNSA. The CDR3 has 16 amino acids.

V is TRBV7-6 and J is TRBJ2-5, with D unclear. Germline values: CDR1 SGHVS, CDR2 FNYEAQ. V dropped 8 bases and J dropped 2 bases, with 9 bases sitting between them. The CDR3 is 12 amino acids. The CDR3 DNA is TGTGCCAGCGGTTATTTACAAGAGACCCAGTACTTC. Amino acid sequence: CASGYLQETQYF.